The clone carrying this T cell receptor beta chain has only a few counts. These data belong to a study of blood T cells in healthy people across ages. Study-wide context: With template switching, about one barcoded beta molecule was captured per two T cells.

V was trimmed by 6 bases and J by 0 bases, leaving 11 bases between them. There are 13 residues in the CDR3. Germline lookup yields CDR1 SQVTM and CDR2 ANQGSEA. Using a J-beta primer mix together with a sample-barcoded 5' primer, a second PCR was run for about 6 to 11 cycles. TCRdb processed the 5' RACE reads anew with MiXCR; each CDR3 protein has one entry. The sample includes around 700,000 distinct CDR3 sequences, roughly 25% of them seen just once. This sample also appeared in a second study, on T cells of mothers and their children.

This clonotype was obtained from a boy younger than 18 in good health. The chain joins TRBV29-1 to TRBJ1-1; D is unresolved. Material: blood. This chain's CDR3 is CSVAGGVNTEAFF. In nucleotides, the CDR3 is TGCAGCGTCGCGGGCGGGGTGAACACTGAAGCTTTCTTT.